This T cell receptor (beta chain) derives from a study of T cell repertoires in cytomegalovirus infection. Across the study: Through public TCR beta signatures, both CMV infection and matching HLA type were indicated.

MiXCR, applied by TCRdb to the reads, yields one record per CDR3 protein. In the table there are around 100,000 distinct CDR3 sequences, 15% to 20% of which are singletons. Study results and caveats: It was HLA-C-restricted CMV-specific TCR beta clonotypes that dominated the response ex vivo.

This clonotype was seen repeatedly, ten times or more. As yet, its antigen is unknown. The sample consisted of PBMCs. The receptor comes from a human donor in good health (CMV status not recorded). Some clones in this sample may be carry-over from other donors' samples.

DNA for the CDR3: TGTGCCAGCAGCCCCGAACTAGCAGACGGCACCGGGGAGCTGTTTTTT. Translating gives CASSPELADGTGELFF. The chain employs TRBV4-2 and TRBJ2-2, with TRBD2 as a possible D gene (6 bases). Trimming removed 4 bases at V and 4 bases at J, with 16 bases between. The CDR3 contains 16 residues. The germline CDR1 and CDR2 sequences are LGHNA and YNFKEQ.